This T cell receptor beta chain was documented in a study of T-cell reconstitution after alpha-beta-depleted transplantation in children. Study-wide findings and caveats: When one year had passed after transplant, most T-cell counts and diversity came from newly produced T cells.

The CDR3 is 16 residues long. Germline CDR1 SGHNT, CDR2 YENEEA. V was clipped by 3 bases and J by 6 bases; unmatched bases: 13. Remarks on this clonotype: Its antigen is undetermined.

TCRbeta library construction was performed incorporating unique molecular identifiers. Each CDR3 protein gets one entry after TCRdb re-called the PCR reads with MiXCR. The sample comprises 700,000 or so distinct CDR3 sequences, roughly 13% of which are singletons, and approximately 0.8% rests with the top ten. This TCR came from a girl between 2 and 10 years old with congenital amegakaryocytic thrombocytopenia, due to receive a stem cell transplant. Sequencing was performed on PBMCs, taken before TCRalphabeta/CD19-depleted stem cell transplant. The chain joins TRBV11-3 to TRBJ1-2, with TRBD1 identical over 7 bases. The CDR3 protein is CASSFLQGNGMNGYTF. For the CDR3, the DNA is TGTGCCAGCAGCTTTCTACAGGGGAACGGGATGAATGGCTACACCTTC.